The sequence of this T cell receptor (beta chain) was determined in a study of T cell repertoires in cytomegalovirus infection. Study-level background: Signatures in public TCR beta sequences pointed to both CMV infection and matching HLA type.

From the reads, TCRdb called clonotypes with MiXCR, one entry per CDR3 protein. Among a few hundred thousand distinct CDR3 sequences listed, 15% to 20% were seen once. Broader study findings: HLA-C-restricted CMV clonotypes gave the most frequent clonotype in two of eight donors. The study identified carriers of CMV plus the relevant HLA from cumulative public TCR beta family frequency.

This clonotype was counted only a few times. The antigen is undetermined. The CDR3 has 17 residues. Trimming removed 3 bases from V and 3 bases from J; junction bases left unmatched: 12. Germline CDR1 reads MNHEY; CDR2 reads SMNVEV (reference sequence). The chain carries TRBV27 and TRBJ2-3, with 7 bases identical to TRBD2. The clonotype was recovered from a human donor in good health (CMV status not recorded). Some clones in this sample may be carry-over from other donors' samples. The specimen sequenced was CD8+ T cells from PBMCs. The CDR3 is CASSFRGLSGVTDTQYF. The CDR3 DNA is TGTGCCAGCAGTTTCCGGGGACTAAGCGGGGTAACAGATACGCAGTATTTT.